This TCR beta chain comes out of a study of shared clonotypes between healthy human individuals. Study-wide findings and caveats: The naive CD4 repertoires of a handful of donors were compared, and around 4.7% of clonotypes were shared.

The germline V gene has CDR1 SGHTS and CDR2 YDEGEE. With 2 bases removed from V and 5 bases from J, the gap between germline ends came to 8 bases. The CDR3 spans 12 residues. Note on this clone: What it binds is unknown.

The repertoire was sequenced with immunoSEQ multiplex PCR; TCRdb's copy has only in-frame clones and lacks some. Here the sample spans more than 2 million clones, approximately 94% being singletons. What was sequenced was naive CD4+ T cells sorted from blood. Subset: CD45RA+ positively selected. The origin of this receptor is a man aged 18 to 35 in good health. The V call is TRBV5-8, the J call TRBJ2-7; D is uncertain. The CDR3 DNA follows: TGTGCCAGCAGCTTAAGGCTGGACGAGCAGTACTTC. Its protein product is CASSLRLDEQYF.